These 10 T cell receptor beta chains were all obtained from the same sample, sequenced in a study of cytomegalovirus exposure and HLA in healthy donors. The PCR had 60 Vbeta and 13 Jbeta primers. Using immunoSEQ multiplex PCR, the repertoire was profiled, and TCRdb retains in-frame clones only, with some absent. In the table there are 100,000 to 140,000 clones, about 72% of which are singletons. Sequences were obtained from PBMCs. The receptors derive from a man aged 18 to 30 in good health and CMV-seronegative.

Turning to this clone: The junction shows a germline mismatch at one end, possibly a read error. The CDR3 is CSSSALGLYGYTF. The CDR3 DNA is TGTTCCAGCAGCGCCCTTGGCCTGTATGGCTACACCTTC. This sequence joins TRBV7-9 and TRBJ1-2; no firm D call. CDR1 and CDR2 from the germline V gene are SEHNR and FQNEAQ (reference sequence). The CDR3 length is 13 residues.

The rearrangement joins TRBV2 to TRBJ1-1; D is undetermined. Germline V lookup: CDR1 SNHLY, CDR2 FYNNEI. CDR3 length: 12 residues. V lost 4 bases and J lost 3, with 6 bases in between. The CDR3 protein is CASSAEYTEAFF. CDR3 sequence (DNA): TGTGCCAGCAGTGCGGAGTACACTGAAGCTTTCTTT.

The chain carries TRBV4-3 and TRBJ1-5, with 7 bases that match TRBD1. Germline CDR1 LGHNA, CDR2 YSLEER. The CDR3 covers 15 residues. J lost 6 bases, V lost 0 bases, and 5 bases had no gene match. CDR3 protein: CASSQDRTGVQPQHF. In DNA form, the CDR3 reads TGCGCCAGCAGCCAAGATAGGACAGGCGTTCAGCCCCAGCATTTT.

This clone was found a few times. V is TRBV4-2 and J is TRBJ1-1; 8 nucleotides line up with TRBD1. Germline V gene sequence: CDR1 LGHNA, CDR2 YNFKEQ. The J segment lost 4 bases and the V segment lost 0 bases, leaving 7 bases of the junction unmatched. The CDR3 is 16 amino acids. The CDR3 nucleotides read TGTGCCAGCAGCCAAGATCGGGACAGGTTATTCACTGAAGCTTTCTTT. Translated: CASSQDRDRLFTEAFF.

The chain couples TRBV28 to TRBJ1-1; D unresolved. Germline V CDR1 and CDR2: MDHEN, SYDVKM. This CDR3 spans 12 amino acids. Trimming took 9 bases from V and 1 from J, leaving 9 bases between them. CDR3 sequence (DNA): TGTGCCAGTCTCGCAGGGAACACTGAAGCTTTCTTT. Residues: CASLAGNTEAFF.

The rearrangement joins TRBV6-1 to TRBJ1-5; TRBD1 matches 7 bases. The CDR3 totals 13 residues. Germline CDR1 and CDR2: MNHNS and SASEGT. The V and J ends lost 4 bases and 4 bases, in that order; junction bases with no gene match: 1. The CDR3 loop is CASSGGQNQPQHF. CDR3 bases: TGTGCCAGCAGTGGGGGACAGAATCAGCCCCAGCATTTT.

Only one count was recorded for this clone. The chain recombines TRBV6-1 with TRBJ2-5, with D possibly being TRBD1 (6 bases). Germline CDR1 reads MNHNS; CDR2 reads SASEGT. The V end lost 3 bases, the J end lost 5 bases, and 10 bases lay between the germline ends. This CDR3 is built from 13 residues. CDR3 amino acids: CASSEGARETQYF. Written as DNA, the CDR3 is TGTGCCAGCAGTGAGGGGGCCCGGGAGACCCAGTACTTC.

The V call is TRBV27, the J call TRBJ2-4, with 15 bases aligning to TRBD2. The CDR3 covers 17 residues. The germline gives CDR1 MNHEY, CDR2 SMNVEV (reference sequence). V was clipped by 5 bases and J by 6 bases; unmatched bases: 8. The CDR3 sequence is CASSGLAGGPVVNIQYF. In DNA form, the CDR3 reads TGTGCCAGCAGTGGACTAGCGGGGGGGCCAGTGGTAAACATTCAGTACTTC.

The chain combines TRBV5-1 with TRBJ2-3; D remains unclear. Germline V lookup: CDR1 SGHRS, CDR2 YFSETQ. The CDR3 has 14 residues. The germline V and J ends were trimmed by 2 bases and 6 bases, with 13 bases remaining between them. The CDR3 DNA reads as TGCGCCAGCAGCTTAGCACGAAAGGAGGATACGCAGTATTTT. Translation gives CASSLARKEDTQYF.

The gene calls are TRBV6-6 and TRBJ1-1, with 8 bases matching TRBD1. Germline CDR1 MNHNY, CDR2 SVGAGI (reference sequence). This CDR3 is built from 14 residues. V shed 6 bases, J shed 4 bases, and the junction held 7 bases outside the gene matches. CDR3 nucleotide sequence: TGTGCCAGCAGAATAGGAGACAGGGGCACTGAAGCTTTCTTT. Translation gives CASRIGDRGTEAFF.